A single sample gave rise to the 6 T cell receptor beta chains below, sequenced in a study of cytomegalovirus exposure and HLA in healthy donors. Vbeta (60) and Jbeta (13) primers were used in the PCR. The repertoire was sequenced with immunoSEQ multiplex PCR; TCRdb's copy has only in-frame clones and lacks some. The table includes around 100,000 clones, about 74% detected once. Input material: PBMCs. Every receptor here comes from a man between 25 and 39 years old in good health and CMV-seropositive.

The chain has TRBV5-5 and TRBJ2-2; D may be TRBD1 (5 bases). V gave up 1 base and J gave up 4 bases, with 11 bases separating them. There are 15 residues in the CDR3. Germline CDR1 reads SGHKS; CDR2 reads YYEKEE (reference sequence). CDR3 DNA: TGTGCCAGCAGCTTGATGGGTAGGGGCACCGGGGAGCTGTTTTTT. It codes for CASSLMGRGTGELFF.

The chain is built from TRBV5-4 and TRBJ2-5; 7 nucleotides agree with TRBD2. Germline CDR1 and CDR2: SGHNT and YYREEE (reference sequence). Trimming removed 4 bases from V and 9 bases from J; junction bases left unmatched: 15. The CDR3 runs 15 residues. CDR3 protein: CASSTGTTAVSAQYF. CDR3 sequence (DNA): TGTGCCAGCAGCACCGGGACTACCGCAGTTTCGGCCCAGTACTTC.

The chain has TRBV28 and TRBJ2-3; D might be TRBD1 (6 bases). The V and J ends lost 3 bases and 1 base respectively, with 11 bases between them. This CDR3 is 15 amino acids long. The V gene's germline CDR1 is MDHEN and CDR2 SYDVKM. The CDR3 loop reads CASSFWDKGTDTQYF. Written as DNA, the CDR3 is TGTGCCAGCAGTTTCTGGGACAAAGGCACAGATACGCAGTATTTT.

The chain has TRBV7-7 and TRBJ2-7, with D perhaps TRBD2 (6 bases). Germline assignment: CDR1 SSHAT and CDR2 FNYEAQ (reference sequence). The CDR3 totals 13 residues. Trimming cost V 6 bases and J 7 bases, with 16 bases left between them. In nucleotides, the CDR3 is TGTGCCAGCAGTCTTAGCGCGGGGCGGGAGCAGTACTTC. This encodes CASSLSAGREQYF.

This chain connects TRBV27 to TRBJ2-7; D is undetermined. Germline V gene data show CDR1 as MNHEY and CDR2 as SMNVEV (reference sequence). Trimming removed 8 bases from V and 0 bases from J, with 11 bases in between. This CDR3 is 13 amino acids long. The CDR3 DNA reads TGTGCCAGCGCCCTAGGTCTCTCCTACGAGCAGTACTTC. It translates to CASALGLSYEQYF.

This chain links TRBV20-1 with TRBJ1-1; no reliable D call. Germline loops: CDR1 DFQATT, CDR2 SNEGSKA (reference sequence). This CDR3 comprises 10 residues. Trimming took 3 bases from V and 8 from J, leaving 7 bases between them. CDR3 nucleotide sequence: TGCAGTGCTAGGGCGGGAGAAGCTTTCTTT. This sequence encodes CSARAGEAFF.